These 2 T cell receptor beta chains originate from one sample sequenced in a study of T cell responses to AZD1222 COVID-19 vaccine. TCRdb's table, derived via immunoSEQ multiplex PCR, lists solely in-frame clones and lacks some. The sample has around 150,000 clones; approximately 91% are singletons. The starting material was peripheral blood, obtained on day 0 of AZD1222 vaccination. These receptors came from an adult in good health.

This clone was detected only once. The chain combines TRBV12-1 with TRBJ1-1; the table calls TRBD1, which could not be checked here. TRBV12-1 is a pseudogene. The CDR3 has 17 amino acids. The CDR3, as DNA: TGTGCCAGCAGCTCCGACGGACAGGGGGGAATTGACACTGAAGCTTTCTTT. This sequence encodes CASSSDGQGGIDTEAFF.

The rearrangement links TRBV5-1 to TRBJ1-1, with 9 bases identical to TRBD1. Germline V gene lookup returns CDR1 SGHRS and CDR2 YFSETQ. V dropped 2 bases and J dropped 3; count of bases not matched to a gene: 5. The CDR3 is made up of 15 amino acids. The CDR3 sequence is CASSFTGTGYTEAFF. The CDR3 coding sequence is TGCGCCAGCAGCTTCACCGGGACAGGGTACACTGAAGCTTTCTTT.